This T cell receptor (beta chain) is drawn from a study of cytomegalovirus exposure and HLA in healthy donors. This PCR relied on a set of 60 Vbeta primers and 13 Jbeta primers. Sequencing used immunoSEQ multiplex PCR; TCRdb keeps in-frame clones, though not all of them. The data show 250,000 or so clones, with around nine tenths seen just once and 1.7% held by the top ten. The CDR3 is 14 amino acids. Per the germline V gene, CDR1 is SNHLY and CDR2 is FYNNEI. V lost 8 bases and J 2 bases, leaving 14 bases between the germline ends. In the case of this clone: Its specificity is not known.

General study findings and limits: A later analysis associated 16,951 TCR beta sequences with HLA alleles at a 0.05 false discovery rate.

Input material: PBMCs. This chain links TRBV2 with TRBJ2-3; weak D call: TRBD2 (5 bases). The TCR comes from a girl aged 2 to 10 in good health and CMV-seronegative. This chain's CDR3 is CASLSGLSTDTQYF. CDR3 bases: TGTGCCAGCTTATCGGGATTATCCACAGATACGCAGTATTTT.